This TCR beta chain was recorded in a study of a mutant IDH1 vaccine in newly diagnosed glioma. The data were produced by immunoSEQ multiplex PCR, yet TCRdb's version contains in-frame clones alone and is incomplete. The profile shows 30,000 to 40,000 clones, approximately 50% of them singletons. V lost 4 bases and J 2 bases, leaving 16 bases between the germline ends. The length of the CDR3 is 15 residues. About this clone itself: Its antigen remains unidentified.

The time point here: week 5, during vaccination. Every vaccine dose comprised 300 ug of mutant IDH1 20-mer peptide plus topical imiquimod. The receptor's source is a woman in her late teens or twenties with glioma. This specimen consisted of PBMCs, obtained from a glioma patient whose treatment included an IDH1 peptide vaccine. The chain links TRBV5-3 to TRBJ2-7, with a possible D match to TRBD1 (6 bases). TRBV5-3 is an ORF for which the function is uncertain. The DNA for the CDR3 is TGTGCCAGAAGCCCATCGACAGGCCCACCCTACGAGCAGTACTTC. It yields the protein CARSPSTGPPYEQYF.